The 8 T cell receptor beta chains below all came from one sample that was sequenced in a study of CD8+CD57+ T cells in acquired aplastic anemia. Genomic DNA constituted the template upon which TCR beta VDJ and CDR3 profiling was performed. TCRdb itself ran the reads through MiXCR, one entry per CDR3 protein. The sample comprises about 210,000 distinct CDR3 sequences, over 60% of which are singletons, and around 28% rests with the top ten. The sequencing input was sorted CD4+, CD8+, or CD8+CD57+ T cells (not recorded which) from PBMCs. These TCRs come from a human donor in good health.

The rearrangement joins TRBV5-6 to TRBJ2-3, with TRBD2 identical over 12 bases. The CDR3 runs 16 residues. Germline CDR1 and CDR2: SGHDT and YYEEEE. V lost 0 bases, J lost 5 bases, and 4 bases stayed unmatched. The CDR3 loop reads CASSLGGTSGLDTQYF. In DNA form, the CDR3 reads TGTGCCAGCAGCTTGGGGGGGACTAGCGGGTTAGATACGCAGTATTTT. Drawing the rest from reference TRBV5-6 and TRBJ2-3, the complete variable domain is DAGVTQSPTHLIKTRGQQVTLRCSPKSGHDTVSWYQQALGQGPQFIFQYYEEEERQRGNFPDRFSGHQFPNYSSELNVNALLLGDSALYLCASSLGGTSGLDTQYFGPGTRLTVL.

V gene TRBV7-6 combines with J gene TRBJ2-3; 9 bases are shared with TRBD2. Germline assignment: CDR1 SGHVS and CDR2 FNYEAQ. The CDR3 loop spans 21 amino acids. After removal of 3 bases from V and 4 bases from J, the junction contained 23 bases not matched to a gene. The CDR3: CASSFLTGDSGSLTEADTQYF. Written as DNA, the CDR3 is TGTGCCAGCAGCTTCCTAACCGGGGATAGCGGGAGCCTAACTGAGGCAGATACGCAGTATTTT. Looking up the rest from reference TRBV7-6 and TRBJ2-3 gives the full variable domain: GAGVSQSPRYKVTKRGQDVALRCDPISGHVSLYWYRQALGQGPEFLTYFNYEAQQDKSGLPNDRFSAERPEGSISTLTIQRTEQRDSAMYRCASSFLTGDSGSLTEADTQYFGPGTRLTVL.

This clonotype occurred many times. CDR3 protein: CASSLSLTPQMNTEAFF. The CDR3 region has the DNA TGTGCCAGCAGTTTAAGTCTTACACCCCAAATGAACACTGAAGCTTTCTTT. This sequence joins TRBV12-3 or TRBV12-4 and TRBJ1-1; D not resolved. The CDR3 spans 17 residues. V was trimmed by 2 bases and J by 0 bases, leaving 16 bases between them.

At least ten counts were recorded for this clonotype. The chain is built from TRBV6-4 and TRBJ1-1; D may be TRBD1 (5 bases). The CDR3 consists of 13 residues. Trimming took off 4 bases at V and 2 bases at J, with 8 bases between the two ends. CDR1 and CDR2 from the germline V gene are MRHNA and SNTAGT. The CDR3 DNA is TGTGCCAGCAGTGTCCAGGGTAACACTGAAGCTTTCTTT. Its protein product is CASSVQGNTEAFF.

This CDR3 is CASSVDGGGATNYGYTF. The CDR3 region has the DNA TGTGCCAGCAGCGTAGACGGGGGAGGCGCGACTAACTATGGCTACACCTTC. V is TRBV9 and J is TRBJ1-2; D might be TRBD1 (5 bases). The V and J ends lost 0 bases and 0 bases respectively, with 15 bases between them. CDR1 and CDR2 (germline): SGDLS, YYNGEE. CDR3 length: 17 residues.

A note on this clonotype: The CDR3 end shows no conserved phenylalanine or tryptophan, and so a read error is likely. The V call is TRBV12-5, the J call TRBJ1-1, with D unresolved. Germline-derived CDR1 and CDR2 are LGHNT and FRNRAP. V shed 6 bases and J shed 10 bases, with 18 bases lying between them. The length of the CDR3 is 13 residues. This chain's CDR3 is CASGPIGRMIAFL. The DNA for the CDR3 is TGTGCTAGTGGCCCCATCGGAAGGATGATAGCTTTCCTT.

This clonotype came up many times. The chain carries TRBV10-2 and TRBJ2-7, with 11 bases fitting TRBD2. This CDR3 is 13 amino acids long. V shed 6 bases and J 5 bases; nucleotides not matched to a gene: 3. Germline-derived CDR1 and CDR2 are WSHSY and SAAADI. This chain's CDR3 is CASRGLAGDEQYF. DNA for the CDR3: TGCGCCAGCAGAGGACTAGCGGGCGACGAGCAGTACTTC.

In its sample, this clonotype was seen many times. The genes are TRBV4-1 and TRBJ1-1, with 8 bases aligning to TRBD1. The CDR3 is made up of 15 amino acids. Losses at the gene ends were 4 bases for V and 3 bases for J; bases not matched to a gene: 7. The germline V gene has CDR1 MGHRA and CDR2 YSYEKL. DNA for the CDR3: TGCGCCAGCAGCCCTGCCGGACAGGGATACACTGAAGCTTTCTTT. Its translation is CASSPAGQGYTEAFF.